This T cell receptor beta chain was documented in a study of T cells expressing NK-cell markers. In the study overall: With respect to HCMV, most of the eight sequenced donors were seropositive, and one was seronegative.

The germline V gene encodes CDR1 SGHTA and CDR2 FQGTGA. This CDR3 has 13 amino acids. Study results and caveats: Dominant NKG2C+ clonotypes were found to form about 1.0-7.5% of CD8+ T cells in about six donors.

One entry per CDR3 protein, without DNA, is what TCRdb gives after re-calling the 5' RACE reads. The sample holds roughly 420,000 distinct CDR3 sequences. Worth noting for this clonotype: Its antigen is not known.

The chain joins TRBV7-3 to TRBJ1-1. The receptor's source is a woman between 18 and 69 years old in good health. The specimen was blood T cells: a sorted CD56 or NKG2C T cell subset, CD4+ or CD8+ T cells, or bulk PBMC T cells (not recorded which). The CDR3 here is CASSPGSNTEAFF. Complete variable domain (other parts from reference TRBV7-3 and TRBJ1-1): GAGVSQTPSNKVTEKGKYVELRCDPISGHTALYWYRQSLGQGPEFLIYFQGTGAADDSGLPNDRFFAVRPEGSVSTLKIQRTERGDSAVYLCASSPGSNTEAFFGQGTRLTVV.